Each of the 28 T cell receptor beta chains below was sequenced from the same sample in a study of T cells in tumors after PD-1 blockade. Profiled with immunoSEQ multiplex PCR; TCRdb holds only in-frame clones, not every one. The sample holds 30,000 to 40,000 clones; 78% are singletons and the top ten take about 38%. The starting material was PBMCs, obtained before anti-PD-1 treatment. These receptors all stem from a human donor with basal cell carcinoma.

This clone has more than one count but fewer than ten. The V and J genes are TRBV19 and TRBJ1-5, with a possible D match to TRBD1 (6 bases). Germline V gives CDR1 LNHDA, CDR2 SQIVND (reference sequence). V was shortened by 3 bases and J by 6 bases, with 15 bases between the two germline ends. This CDR3 region has 15 residues. CDR3 nucleotides: TGTGCCAGTAGTATTGAGCGGGGGCTCCGTCAGCCCCAGCATTTT. Protein sequence: CASSIERGLRQPQHF.

The J gene is TRBJ2-7, the V gene TRBV10-1; D unclear. CDR1 WNHNN and CDR2 SYGVQD come from the germline V gene (reference sequence). The CDR3 consists of 14 residues. Trimming took off 1 base at V and 0 bases at J, with 7 bases between the two ends. The CDR3 here is CASSEWALSYEQYF. In DNA form, the CDR3 reads TGCGCCAGCAGTGAGTGGGCACTCTCCTACGAGCAGTACTTC.

The V and J genes are TRBV12-3 or TRBV12-4 and TRBJ2-2; D is unclear. This CDR3 is built from 12 residues. The germline V and J ends were trimmed by 6 bases and 2 bases, with 4 bases remaining between them. CDR3 sequence: CASRRNTGELFF. CDR3 bases: TGTGCCAGCAGAAGAAACACCGGGGAGCTGTTTTTT.

The chain combines TRBV4-3 with TRBJ2-6; either TRBD1 or TRBD2 may supply D (5 bases each). The CDR3 is 16 residues long. Trimming took 1 base from V and 3 from J, leaving 10 bases between them. In germline, CDR1 is LGHNA, CDR2 YSLEER. The chain's CDR3 is CASSQGGFGGANVLTF. The CDR3 DNA is TGCGCCAGCAGCCAAGGGGGGTTCGGTGGGGCCAACGTCCTGACTTTC.

This clone has only one observation. The CDR3 DNA is TGTGCCAGCAGTGGGGGGACTGGTGGCTACACCTTC. Its translation is CASSGGTGGYTF. V gene TRBV2 combines with J gene TRBJ1-2; tentative D call: TRBD1 (5 bases). Trimming shortened V by 4 bases and J by 7 bases, and 10 bases separated the two germline ends. The germline gives CDR1 SNHLY, CDR2 FYNNEI. There are 12 residues in the CDR3.

The chain recombines TRBV27 with TRBJ2-4; 8 nucleotides align to TRBD2. Germline lookup yields CDR1 MNHEY and CDR2 SMNVEV (reference sequence). The CDR3 contains 13 residues. After removal of 5 bases from V and 10 bases from J, the junction contained 7 bases not matched to a gene. CDR3 coding DNA: TGTGCCAGCAGTCCAGGGACTAGGGTAATTCAGTACTTC. Encoded protein: CASSPGTRVIQYF.

The chain carries TRBV27 and TRBJ1-1; D is ambiguous. This CDR3 comprises 14 residues. Deletions cut 3 bases from V and 5 bases from J, with 13 bases between. Germline values: CDR1 MNHEY, CDR2 SMNVEV (reference sequence). For the CDR3, the DNA is TGTGCCAGCAGTTTCACAGAACGGAAGACTGAAGCTTTCTTT. It yields the protein CASSFTERKTEAFF.

This clone came up once. The J gene is TRBJ1-2, the V gene TRBV19; D unresolved. Trimming pared 5 bases from V and 3 bases from J, leaving 13 bases between. Looked up from germline, CDR1 is LNHDA and CDR2 is SQIVND (reference sequence). This CDR3 is 14 amino acids long. The CDR3 coding sequence is TGTGCCAGTAGTTTCTACTCCTCGGACTATGGCTACACCTTC. Its protein is CASSFYSSDYGYTF. Full variable domain (missing parts from reference TRBV19 and TRBJ1-2): DGGITQSPKYLFRKEGQNVTLSCEQNLNHDAMYWYRQDPGQGLRLIYYSQIVNDFQKGDIAEGYSVSREKKESFPLTVTSAQKNPTAFYLCASSFYSSDYGYTFGSGTRLTVV.

This chain connects TRBV5-1 to TRBJ2-3; 7 bases match TRBD1. V was clipped by 3 bases and J by 1 base; unmatched bases: 8. In germline, CDR1 is SGHRS, CDR2 YFSETQ. The CDR3 is 16 amino acids. Written as DNA, the CDR3 is TGCGCCAGCAGCTCCAAAAGACAGGGCGGCACAGATACGCAGTATTTT. Residues: CASSSKRQGGTDTQYF.

This sequence joins TRBV19 and TRBJ2-1; a possible D gene is TRBD2 (5 bases). Trimming shortened V by 2 bases and J by 10 bases, and 15 bases separated the two germline ends. The length of the CDR3 is 14 residues. CDR1 is LNHDA, CDR2 SQIVND, per germline (reference sequence). The CDR3 bases are TGTGCCAGTAGTATACGTTCGGGAAGCTTAGAGCAGTTCTTC. Encoded protein: CASSIRSGSLEQFF.

The V call is TRBV7-3, the J call TRBJ1-6; weak D call: TRBD1 (6 bases). The CDR3 extends over 15 amino acids. Trimming left V 2 bases short and J 9 bases short, with 14 bases between. Germline V gives CDR1 SGHTA, CDR2 FQGTGA. CDR3 region: CASSLRGAFSSPLHF. The CDR3 DNA sequence: TGTGCCAGCAGCTTACGGGGGGCGTTTAGTTCACCCCTCCACTTT.

This chain uses TRBV6-6 with TRBJ2-3, with a weak D call TRBD1 (7 bases). The CDR3 extends over 14 amino acids. The V and J ends lost 6 bases and 5 bases respectively, with 15 bases between them. Germline CDR1 and CDR2: MNHNY and SVGAGI (reference sequence). CDR3 sequence: CASRSRGAGDTQYF. CDR3 sequence (DNA): TGTGCCAGCAGATCCAGGGGGGCGGGAGATACGCAGTATTTT.

For this clone: This may come from a read error, since a much larger clone is one base off. CDR3 sequence (DNA): TGTGTCAGCAGTTACGGTGTAGCGGGTGGGCAGTATTTT. Its protein is CVSSYGVAGGQYF. The genes are TRBV6-2 or TRBV6-3 and TRBJ2-3, with TRBD2 identical over 7 bases. Germline-derived CDR1 and CDR2 are MNHEY and SVGEGT. The CDR3 has 13 amino acids.

The V call is TRBV19, the J call TRBJ1-2; D might be TRBD1 (5 bases). This CDR3 has 16 residues. The V gene lost 5 bases and the J gene lost 0 bases, with 16 bases spanning the gap. Germline V gene lookup returns CDR1 LNHDA and CDR2 SQIVND (reference sequence). The CDR3 DNA follows: TGTGCCAGTAGTCCCTCCGGGGGATTTTCTAACTATGGCTACACCTTC. Amino acids: CASSPSGGFSNYGYTF.

V usage is TRBV6-5 and J usage is TRBJ1-1; a weak D match, TRBD1 (5 bases). The CDR3 is 14 residues long. Per the germline V gene, CDR1 is MNHEY and CDR2 is SVGAGI. The V and J ends lost 6 bases and 1 base respectively, with 12 bases between them. Here the CDR3 reads CASRLGTANTEAFF. CDR3 nucleotide sequence: TGTGCCAGCAGGCTAGGGACCGCGAACACTGAAGCTTTCTTT.

This chain joins TRBV18 and TRBJ1-1; TRBD1 matches 9 bases. With V trimmed by 3 bases and J by 3 bases, 11 bases remained unmatched. CDR3 length: 17 amino acids. Germline V gene sequence: CDR1 KGHSH, CDR2 LQKENI. CDR3 loop: CASSPGQGKGLDTEAFF. DNA of the CDR3: TGTGCCAGCTCACCGGGACAGGGTAAGGGGTTAGACACTGAAGCTTTCTTT. Combining the CDR3 with reference TRBV18 and TRBJ1-1 gives the whole variable domain NAGVMQNPRHLVRRRGQEARLRCSPMKGHSHVYWYRQLPEEGLKFMVYLQKENIIDESGMPKERFSAEFPKEGPSILRIQQVVRGDSAAYFCASSPGQGKGLDTEAFFGQGTRLTVV.

The chain links TRBV11-3 to TRBJ2-5, with D perhaps matching TRBD1 or TRBD2 (5 bases each). In germline, CDR1 is SGHNT, CDR2 YENEEA. V lost 1 base and J 6 bases, leaving 15 bases between the germline ends. CDR3 size: 15 residues. CDR3: CASSLGSTTGQTQYF. The CDR3 DNA is TGTGCCAGCAGCTTAGGGTCTACAACGGGGCAGACCCAGTACTTC.

The CDR3 region has the DNA TGTGCCACACAGGGGGCAACTTACAGGGCCCACGAGCAGTACTTC. Amino acids: CATQGATYRAHEQYF. The rearrangement uses TRBV6-5 and TRBJ2-7; 9 nucleotides line up with TRBD1. J lost 5 bases, V lost 10 bases, and 15 bases had no gene match. This CDR3 contains 15 residues. Germline V gene lookup returns CDR1 MNHEY and CDR2 SVGAGI.

The chain is built from TRBV9 and TRBJ1-2; D is perhaps TRBD1 (5 bases). V shed 3 bases and J shed 2 bases, with 14 bases lying between them. Per germline, CDR1 SGDLS and CDR2 YYNGEE. This CDR3 has 15 residues. DNA of the CDR3: TGTGCCAGCAGCGAAGGGACGTCAGTGAACTATGGCTACACCTTC. It translates to CASSEGTSVNYGYTF.

This chain links TRBV6-6 with TRBJ2-2; 7 nucleotides agree with TRBD1. Unmatched junction bases numbered 7, after V lost 6 bases and J lost 3 bases. The CDR3 is 15 amino acids. Germline V CDR1 and CDR2: MNHNY, SVGAGI (reference sequence). The CDR3 coding sequence is TGTGCCAGCAGGAGGGGGCGTACCGACACCGGGGAGCTGTTTTTT. Amino acid sequence: CASRRGRTDTGELFF.

A single count supports this clone. The gene calls are TRBV5-8 and TRBJ2-3; D may be TRBD1 (5 bases). The CDR3 extends over 15 amino acids. The germline V gene encodes CDR1 SGHTS and CDR2 YDEGEE. V shed 4 bases and J shed 0 bases, with 12 bases lying between them. CDR3 sequence reads: CASSVWGGSTDTQYF. In DNA, the CDR3 is TGTGCCAGCAGCGTGTGGGGCGGTAGCACAGATACGCAGTATTTT. The whole variable domain, remainder taken from reference TRBV5-8 and TRBJ2-3, is EAGVTQSPTHLIKTRGQQATLRCSPISGHTSVYWYQQALGLGLQFLLWYDEGEERNRGNFPPRFSGRQFPNYSSELNVNALELEDSALYLCASSVWGGSTDTQYFGPGTRLTVL.

This sequence joins TRBV19 and TRBJ2-2, with 8 bases that match TRBD2. CDR1 and CDR2 from the germline V gene are LNHDA and SQIVND (reference sequence). This CDR3 has 15 residues. V dropped 3 bases and J dropped 6; count of bases not matched to a gene: 6. The CDR3 spells CASSIYGGAAGELFF. In DNA form, the CDR3 reads TGTGCCAGTAGTATCTACGGGGGGGCAGCCGGGGAGCTGTTTTTT.

The DNA for the CDR3 is TGTGCCACCAGTGGGCCCGTAGGAAGCACTGAAGCTTTCTTT. Protein: CATSGPVGSTEAFF. This sequence joins TRBV24-1 and TRBJ1-1; D unclear. This CDR3 region has 14 residues. The germline gives CDR1 KGHDR, CDR2 SFDVKD. Trimming stripped 5 bases from V and 4 bases from J, with 13 bases between.

This sequence joins TRBV12-3 or TRBV12-4 and TRBJ1-1; no reliable D call. The CDR3 has 13 amino acids. Trimming removed 1 base from V and 5 bases from J, with 8 bases in between. The CDR3 protein is CASSLETITEAFF. In DNA form, the CDR3 reads TGTGCCAGCAGTTTAGAGACAATTACTGAAGCTTTCTTT.

This sequence joins TRBV19 and TRBJ2-4, with 7 bases identical to TRBD2. The CDR3 totals 13 residues. Germline V gives CDR1 LNHDA, CDR2 SQIVND (reference sequence). With 4 bases clipped from V and 6 bases from J, the junction kept 3 bases outside the gene matches. The CDR3 loop is CASSTERGNIQYF. The CDR3 DNA is TGTGCCAGTAGTACTGAGCGGGGAAACATTCAGTACTTC.

The V and J genes are TRBV9 and TRBJ2-3; no firm D call. The germline V gene has CDR1 SGDLS and CDR2 YYNGEE. Trimming took off 4 bases at V and 4 bases at J, with 10 bases between the two ends. This CDR3 contains 13 residues. CDR3 amino acids: CASSPEEADTQYF. DNA of the CDR3: TGTGCCAGCAGCCCCGAAGAGGCAGATACGCAGTATTTT.

The chain has TRBV2 and TRBJ1-4; D is uncertain. V was cut by 6 bases and J by 7 bases, with 6 bases left in between. Germline CDR1 is SNHLY and CDR2 is FYNNEI. The CDR3 sequence is 11 residues long. The CDR3 region has the DNA TGTGCCAGCAGCGACTCTGAAAAACTGTTTTTT. This sequence encodes CASSDSEKLFF.

This chain uses TRBV6-5 with TRBJ2-7; a weak D match, TRBD2 (5 bases). V shed 6 bases and J shed 3 bases, with 12 bases lying between them. CDR1 and CDR2 (germline): MNHEY, SVGAGI. The CDR3 length is 13 residues. CDR3 loop: CASRPGSFYEQYF. CDR3 DNA sequence: TGTGCCAGCAGGCCGGGATCTTTCTACGAGCAGTACTTC.